Below are 18 T cell receptor beta chains sequenced from a single sample in a study of blood T cell repertoires in COVID-19 (dated by TCRdb to 2018 to 2021). Libraries were made using the immunoSEQ multiplex PCR assay. TCRdb retrieved this table from immuneACCESS and kept in-frame rearrangements only. Not all clones are present; in checked studies, unresolved V genes account for under half, and no reason is known for the remainder. The table for this sample lists nearly 200,000 clones; about 82% of them were counted only once. Approximately 0.99% of the sample comes from the top ten. The source material was peripheral blood. All receptors come from a man aged 60 to 69 with COVID-19, enrolled during active disease.

This CDR3 reads CSVGGIGQGDGYTF. The CDR3 DNA is TGCAGCGTGGGAGGGATCGGACAGGGGGATGGCTACACCTTC. The chain carries TRBV29-1 and TRBJ1-2; 10 bases map to TRBD1. There are 14 residues in the CDR3. Germline lookup yields CDR1 SQVTM and CDR2 ANQGSEA. After removal of 6 bases from V and 6 bases from J, the junction contained 10 bases not matched to a gene.

The chain is built from TRBV30 and TRBJ1-5; D may be TRBD1 (5 bases). The V gene's germline CDR1 is GTSNPN and CDR2 SVGIG (reference sequence). Trimming pared 3 bases from V and 4 bases from J, leaving 16 bases between. This CDR3 is 15 amino acids long. CDR3 amino acids: CAWSAPAGRNQPQHF. For the CDR3, the DNA is TGTGCCTGGAGCGCCCCCGCAGGGCGGAATCAGCCCCAGCATTTT.

The chain combines TRBV19 with TRBJ2-1; perhaps TRBD1 as D (5 bases). Trimming pared 5 bases from V and 2 bases from J, leaving 13 bases between. From germline, CDR1 is LNHDA and CDR2 SQIVND (reference sequence). CDR3 length: 15 residues. DNA for the CDR3: TGTGCCAGTAGTTCAGGGCTAAGGGCCTACAATGAGCAGTTCTTC. Translated, it gives CASSSGLRAYNEQFF.

The chain is built from TRBV5-1 and TRBJ2-2; D is perhaps TRBD2 (5 bases). V was cut by 4 bases and J by 0 bases, with 13 bases left in between. The CDR3 loop spans 16 amino acids. Per the germline V gene, CDR1 is SGHRS and CDR2 is YFSETQ. CDR3 in amino acids: CASSGLASTNTGELFF. The CDR3 nucleotides are TGCGCCAGCAGCGGGTTAGCGTCGACGAACACCGGGGAGCTGTTTTTT.

This rearrangement joins TRBV5-1 to TRBJ1-4, with TRBD1 matching 8 bases. CDR1 and CDR2 from the germline V gene are SGHRS and YFSETQ. Trimming took 4 bases from V and 8 from J; bases not matched to a gene: 7. The CDR3 extends over 14 amino acids. CDR3 sequence (DNA): TGCGCCAGCAGCCCGGACAGGGAAGGAGAAAAACTGTTTTTT. Residues: CASSPDREGEKLFF. The whole variable domain, filled in from reference TRBV5-1 and TRBJ1-4, reads KAGVTQTPRYLIKTRGQQVTLSCSPISGHRSVSWYQQTPGQGLQFLFEYFSETQRNKGNFPGRFSGRQFSNSRSEMNVSTLELGDSALYLCASSPDREGEKLFFGSGTQLSVL.

Note on this clone: Different DNA sequences within this sample yield the same CDR3. The chain joins TRBV30 to TRBJ2-7; 8 bases are shared with TRBD1. The CDR3 contains 12 residues. Germline V gene data show CDR1 as GTSNPN and CDR2 as SVGIG (reference sequence). With 5 bases clipped from V and 3 bases from J, the junction kept 3 bases outside the gene matches. CDR3 amino acids: CAWDRGGYEQYF. The CDR3 region has the DNA TGTGCCTGGGACAGGGGTGGCTACGAGCAGTACTTC.

The chain carries TRBV18 and TRBJ2-7; TRBD1 agrees at 11 bases. Germline assignment: CDR1 KGHSH and CDR2 LQKENI. The CDR3 covers 13 residues. The V and J ends lost 5 bases and 5 bases, in that order; junction bases with no gene match: 2. CDR3 nucleotide sequence: TGTGCCAGCTCAAAGGGACAGGGGGACGAGCAGTACTTC. Translating gives CASSKGQGDEQYF.

This sequence joins TRBV18 and TRBJ2-2, with 8 bases identical to TRBD1. V lost 6 bases and J lost 4; bases outside the gene matches: 7. The CDR3 has 15 amino acids. From germline, CDR1 is KGHSH and CDR2 LQKENI. The CDR3 DNA is TGTGCCAGCTCCTTCGGACAGGGAGTCACCGGGGAGCTGTTTTTT. Amino acids: CASSFGQGVTGELFF.

The chain joins TRBV7-2 to TRBJ1-1; D is ambiguous. V dropped 5 bases and J dropped 1 base, with 14 bases sitting between them. The CDR3 consists of 15 residues. Per the germline V gene, CDR1 is SGHTA and CDR2 is FQGNSA. CDR3 sequence: CASSLPLRQNTEAFF. The CDR3, as DNA: TGTGCCAGCAGCCTTCCCCTCAGGCAGAACACTGAAGCTTTCTTT.

The chain is built from TRBV27 and TRBJ1-2; TRBD1 matches 9 bases. The CDR3 consists of 13 residues. The germline CDR1 and CDR2 sequences are MNHEY and SMNVEV (reference sequence). V lost 8 bases, J lost 8 bases, and 9 bases stayed unmatched. The CDR3 DNA reads TGTGCCAGCTCTTGGGACAGGGTAGGCGGCTACACCTTC. This codes for CASSWDRVGGYTF.

This chain connects TRBV7-2 to TRBJ2-2, with 9 bases that match TRBD1. Germline CDR1 and CDR2: SGHTA and FQGNSA. V lost 3 bases, J lost 7 bases, and 6 bases stayed unmatched. CDR3 size: 15 residues. The CDR3 DNA reads TGTGCCAGCAGCTTGGGACAGGGATACGGCGGGGAGCTGTTTTTT. Translated: CASSLGQGYGGELFF.

CDR3 DNA sequence: TGTGCCAGCAGCCTCGGACAGGGGGGTGAGCAGTTCTTC. It yields the protein CASSLGQGGEQFF. The chain uses TRBV3-1 (or the pseudogene TRBV3-2) and TRBJ2-1; 10 positions match TRBD1. Germline-derived CDR1 and CDR2 are LGHDT and YNNKEL (reference sequence). The CDR3 sequence is 13 residues long. V gave up 4 bases and J gave up 9 bases; unmatched junction bases: 3.

This chain links TRBV3-1 (or the pseudogene TRBV3-2) with TRBJ1-6; D is perhaps TRBD1 (5 bases). Germline V gene sequence: CDR1 LGHDT, CDR2 YNNKEL (reference sequence). The CDR3 has 13 amino acids. V lost 3 bases, J lost 5 bases, and 5 bases lay in between. In DNA form, the CDR3 reads TGTGCCAGCAGCCAGGGGCATAATTCACCCCTCCACTTT. Amino acids: CASSQGHNSPLHF.

This rearrangement joins TRBV6-1 to TRBJ1-1; TRBD1 matches at 7 bases. This CDR3 spans 15 amino acids. Germline CDR1 reads MNHNS; CDR2 reads SASEGT. With 2 bases clipped from V and 4 bases from J, the junction kept 7 bases outside the gene matches. DNA of the CDR3: TGTGCCAGCAGTGAATTTGGAGGGGGCATCACTGAAGCTTTCTTT. As protein: CASSEFGGGITEAFF.

This clone appeared a few times. J is TRBJ2-7 and V is TRBV9; TRBD2 is a possible D gene (6 bases). Germline CDR1 reads SGDLS; CDR2 reads YYNGEE. This CDR3 has 13 residues. Trimming took off 2 bases at V and 1 base at J, with 7 bases between the two ends. The CDR3: CASSVAGSYEQYF. The CDR3 nucleotides read TGTGCCAGCAGCGTGGCGGGATCCTACGAGCAGTACTTC.

V and J are TRBV9 and TRBJ1-1; weak D call: TRBD1 (6 bases). Germline lookup yields CDR1 SGDLS and CDR2 YYNGEE. This CDR3 spans 18 amino acids. The V and J ends lost 2 bases and 1 base respectively, with 21 bases between them. The CDR3 DNA is TGTGCCAGCAGCGTGAGCCCTGGGGGCCCCCCTGGGAACACTGAAGCTTTCTTT. Its translation: CASSVSPGGPPGNTEAFF.

The genes are TRBV6-2 or TRBV6-3 and TRBJ1-5; D is unclear. V was trimmed by 6 bases and J by 3 bases, leaving 15 bases between them. The CDR3 runs 15 residues. CDR1 MNHEY and CDR2 SVGEGT come from the germline V gene. DNA for the CDR3: TGTGCCAGCAGCTCCCCGGGGTCCCTCAATCAGCCCCAGCATTTT. It translates to CASSSPGSLNQPQHF.

The chain is built from TRBV27 and TRBJ2-4; 9 nucleotides match TRBD1. CDR3 length: 17 amino acids. Trimming removed 6 bases from V and 0 bases from J; junction bases left unmatched: 9. Germline CDR1 reads MNHEY; CDR2 reads SMNVEV (reference sequence). Written as DNA, the CDR3 is TGTGCCAGCAGGGCCGGGACAGGGAGTTTAGCCAAAAACATTCAGTACTTC. It yields the protein CASRAGTGSLAKNIQYF.